A single sample is the source of the 8 T cell receptor beta chains below, sequenced in a study of cytomegalovirus exposure and HLA in healthy donors. The PCR was carried out with 60 Vbeta primers and 13 Jbeta primers. Data came from immunoSEQ multiplex PCR; TCRdb stores just in-frame clones and leaves some out. Counted here are approximately 170,000 clones, about four fifths occurring once; the ten biggest clones make up less than 2.5%. The sample comprised PBMCs. Every receptor here comes from a woman between 45 and 65 years old in good health and CMV-seronegative.

This chain joins TRBV6-1 and TRBJ1-2; a weak D match, TRBD1 (6 bases). The germline V and J ends were trimmed by 6 bases and 4 bases, with 15 bases remaining between them. The V gene's germline CDR1 is MNHNS and CDR2 SASEGT. CDR3 length: 14 amino acids. The CDR3 nucleotides read TGTGCCAGCAGCCCTGGAGGGGGGGGCTATGGCTACACCTTC. Translated: CASSPGGGGYGYTF.

The rearrangement uses TRBV28 and TRBJ2-3, with D hard to call. The V end lost 5 bases, the J end lost 1 base, and 7 bases lay between the germline ends. CDR3 length: 13 amino acids. From germline, CDR1 is MDHEN and CDR2 SYDVKM. The CDR3, as DNA: TGTGCCAGCAGTCAGGAAGGCACAGATACGCAGTATTTT. It encodes CASSQEGTDTQYF.

The CDR3, as DNA: TGTGCCAGCAGCTTAAGACAGGATAGCACAGATACGCAGTATTTT. Translated, it gives CASSLRQDSTDTQYF. V and J are TRBV9 and TRBJ2-3, with a weak D call TRBD1 (6 bases). Between the trimmed V and J ends, which lost 4 bases and 0 bases, there was a span of 12 bases. The CDR3 sequence is 15 residues long. Per the germline V gene, CDR1 is SGDLS and CDR2 is YYNGEE.

The chain employs TRBV7-3 and TRBJ2-1; the match to TRBD2 covers 8 bases. V dropped 4 bases and J dropped 6; count of bases not matched to a gene: 5. Germline lookup yields CDR1 SGHTA and CDR2 FQGTGA. The CDR3 extends over 14 amino acids. CDR3: CASSSSTSGNEQFF. The DNA for the CDR3 is TGTGCCAGCAGCTCAAGTACTAGCGGCAATGAGCAGTTCTTC.

The chain employs TRBV28 and TRBJ2-5, with unresolved D. Germline-derived CDR1 and CDR2 are MDHEN and SYDVKM. This CDR3 spans 14 amino acids. Deletions cut 0 bases from V and 1 base from J, with 6 bases between. The CDR3 region is CASSLWGSQETQYF. The DNA of the CDR3 is TGTGCCAGCAGTTTATGGGGCTCCCAAGAGACCCAGTACTTC.

This clone was counted only a few times. The CDR3 loop reads CASSFGGPGELFF. The CDR3 DNA reads TGTGCCAGCAGCTTCGGAGGCCCCGGGGAGCTGTTTTTT. This chain joins TRBV7-6 and TRBJ2-2, with D possibly TRBD2 on 5 matching bases. The CDR3 extends over 13 amino acids. CDR1 SGHVS and CDR2 FNYEAQ come from the germline V gene. Deletions cut 3 bases from V and 6 bases from J, with 8 bases between. Full variable domain (missing parts from reference TRBV7-6 and TRBJ2-2): GAGVSQSPRYKVTKRGQDVALRCDPISGHVSLYWYRQALGQGPEFLTYFNYEAQQDKSGLPNDRFSAERPEGSISTLTIQRTEQRDSAMYRCASSFGGPGELFFGEGSRLTVL.

The J gene is TRBJ1-1, the V gene TRBV10-3, with D possibly being TRBD1 (5 bases). This CDR3 region has 14 residues. The V end lost 2 bases, the J end lost 0 bases, and 7 bases lay between the germline ends. Germline assignment: CDR1 ENHRY and CDR2 SYGVKD. The CDR3 DNA sequence: TGTGCCATCAGTGAGAGGGGTATGAACACTGAAGCTTTCTTT. It encodes CAISERGMNTEAFF.

The V and J genes are TRBV27 and TRBJ2-7; 8 positions agree with TRBD2. Germline CDR1 MNHEY, CDR2 SMNVEV (reference sequence). The length of the CDR3 is 12 residues. J was trimmed by 0 bases and V by 8 bases; bases with no gene match: 0. CDR3 in amino acids: CASGLASYEQYF. CDR3 coding DNA: TGTGCCAGCGGACTAGCCTCCTACGAGCAGTACTTC.